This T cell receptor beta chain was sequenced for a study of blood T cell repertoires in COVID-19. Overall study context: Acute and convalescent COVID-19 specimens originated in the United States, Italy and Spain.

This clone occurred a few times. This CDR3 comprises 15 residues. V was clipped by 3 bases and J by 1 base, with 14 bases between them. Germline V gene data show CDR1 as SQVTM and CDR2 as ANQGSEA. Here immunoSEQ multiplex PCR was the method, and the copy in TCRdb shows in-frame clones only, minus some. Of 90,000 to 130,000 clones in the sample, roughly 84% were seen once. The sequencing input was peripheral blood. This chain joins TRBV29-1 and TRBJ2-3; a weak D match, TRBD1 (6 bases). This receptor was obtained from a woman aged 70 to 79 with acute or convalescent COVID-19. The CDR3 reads CSVESQGRGTDTQYF. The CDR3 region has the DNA TGCAGCGTTGAGTCTCAGGGGCGAGGCACAGATACGCAGTATTTT.